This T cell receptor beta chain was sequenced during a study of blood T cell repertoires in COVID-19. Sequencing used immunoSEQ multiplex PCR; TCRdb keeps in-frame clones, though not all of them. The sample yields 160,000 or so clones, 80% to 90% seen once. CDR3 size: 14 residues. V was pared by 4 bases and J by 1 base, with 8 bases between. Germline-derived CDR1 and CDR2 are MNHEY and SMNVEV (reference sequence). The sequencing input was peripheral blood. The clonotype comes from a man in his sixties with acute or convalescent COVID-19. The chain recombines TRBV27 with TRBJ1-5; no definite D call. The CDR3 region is CASSSGESNQPQHF. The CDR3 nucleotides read TGTGCCAGCAGTTCGGGTGAGAGCAATCAGCCCCAGCATTTT.